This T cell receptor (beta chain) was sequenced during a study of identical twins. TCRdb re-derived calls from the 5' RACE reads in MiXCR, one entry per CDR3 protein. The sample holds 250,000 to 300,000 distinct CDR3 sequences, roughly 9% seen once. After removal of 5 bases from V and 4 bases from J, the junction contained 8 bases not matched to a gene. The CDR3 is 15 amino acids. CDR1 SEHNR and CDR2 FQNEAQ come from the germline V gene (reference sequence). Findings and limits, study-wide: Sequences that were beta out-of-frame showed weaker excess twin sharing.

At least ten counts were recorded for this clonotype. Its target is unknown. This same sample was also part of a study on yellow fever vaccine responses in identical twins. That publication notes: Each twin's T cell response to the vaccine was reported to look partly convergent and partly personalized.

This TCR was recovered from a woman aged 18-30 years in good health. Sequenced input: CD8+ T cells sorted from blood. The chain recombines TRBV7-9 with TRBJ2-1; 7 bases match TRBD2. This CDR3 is CASSQRDSRYNEQFF. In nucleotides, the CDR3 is TGTGCCAGCAGCCAGCGGGACTCAAGATACAATGAGCAGTTCTTC.